A single sample is the source of the 10 T cell receptor beta chains below, sequenced in a study of T cells in Graves' hyperthyroidism and ophthalmopathy. Amplification targeted TCR beta CDR3 regions from RNA transcripts. A first-round RT-PCR of the TCR CDR3 used the HTBI primer set. TCRdb fed the multiplex PCR reads into MiXCR, producing one record per CDR3 protein. Among approximately 590,000 distinct CDR3 sequences, roughly 14% were seen once, and the ten largest hold under 7.5%. Specimen: blood. These receptors all come from a woman younger than 45 with Graves' hyperthyroidism.

The CDR3 DNA sequence: TGTGCCAGCAGTACTAGACTAGGAGGGGCCAATGAGCAGTTCTTC. This codes for CASSTRLGGANEQFF. The rearrangement uses TRBV6-2 or TRBV6-3 and TRBJ2-1; perhaps TRBD2 as D (6 bases). This CDR3 contains 15 residues. Germline V lookup: CDR1 MNHEY, CDR2 SVGEGT. Trimming removed 5 bases from V and 6 bases from J, with 17 bases in between.

The chain joins TRBV20-1 to TRBJ1-2; 7 nucleotides line up with TRBD1. The trim removed 1 base at V and 8 bases at J, leaving 7 bases unmatched. Germline V gene lookup returns CDR1 DFQATT and CDR2 SNEGSKA (reference sequence). This CDR3 has 13 residues. CDR3 nucleotides: TGCAGTGCTAGAGCAACACAGGGGCTGGGCTACACCTTC. It specifies CSARATQGLGYTF.

Note on this clonotype: This clone may be a read error of a much larger clone one base away. This chain joins TRBV18 and TRBJ2-7; 7 bases are shared with TRBD1. Per the germline V gene, CDR1 is KGHSH and CDR2 is LQKENI. There are 15 residues in the CDR3. CDR3 loop: CAGSPPTGTRGEQYF. CDR3 coding DNA: TGTGCCGGCTCACCACCGACAGGGACAAGGGGCGAGCAGTACTTC.

This clonotype was found a few times. This chain joins TRBV9 and TRBJ2-3, with 15 bases lining up with TRBD2. V was clipped by 2 bases and J by 4 bases; unmatched bases: 8. Germline lookup yields CDR1 SGDLS and CDR2 YYNGEE. The CDR3 has 18 residues. The DNA for the CDR3 is TGTGCCAGCAGCGTCGGACTAGCGGGAGGGCCTGATGCAGATACGCAGTATTTT. Translating it yields CASSVGLAGGPDADTQYF.

As concerns this clonotype: The conserved final phenylalanine or tryptophan is absent from the CDR3, which likely points to a read error. The chain recombines TRBV12-3 or TRBV12-4 with TRBJ1-2, with D tentatively TRBD1 (6 bases). The CDR3 runs to 16 residues. Trimming left V 6 bases short and J 8 bases short, with 25 bases between. The CDR3 nucleotides are TGTGCCAGCAGCATAGAAACCGGGACATTGGAGGTCGGCTACACCCTC. Its protein product is CASSIETGTLEVGYTL.

The sample holds many counts of this clonotype. The chain carries TRBV7-2 and TRBJ2-5, with no clear D. Trimming cost V 1 base and J 3 bases, with 12 bases left between them. Germline CDR1 SGHTA, CDR2 FQGNSA. The CDR3 has 15 residues. Here the CDR3 DNA reads TGTGCCAGCAGCTTAGGGTGGCTCCGAGAAGAGACCCAGTACTTC. As protein: CASSLGWLREETQYF.

Ten or more counts support this clonotype. V is TRBV12-3 or TRBV12-4 and J is TRBJ1-1, with D hard to call. This CDR3 is built from 15 residues. V was pared by 5 bases and J by 4 bases, with 17 bases between. CDR3 DNA sequence: TGTGCCAGCAGTAAGAGTTTAACTTTCGTCACTGAAGCTTTCTTT. This encodes CASSKSLTFVTEAFF.

The genes are TRBV5-5 and TRBJ2-7, with TRBD2 matching 7 bases. The V and J ends lost 2 bases and 0 bases, in that order; junction bases with no gene match: 2. Per germline, CDR1 SGHKS and CDR2 YYEKEE (reference sequence). The CDR3 spans 14 residues. The CDR3 DNA follows: TGTGCCAGCAGCTTCCGGGACTACTCCTACGAGCAGTACTTC. It is translated as CASSFRDYSYEQYF.

This clonotype was seen ten or more times. The chain recombines TRBV2 with TRBJ2-1, with D unresolved. This CDR3 has 12 amino acids. Germline V gene sequence: CDR1 SNHLY, CDR2 FYNNEI. The ends were cut back, 4 bases at V and 4 bases at J, with 5 bases in the middle. The CDR3 spells CASSVLYNEQFF. CDR3 DNA: TGTGCCAGCAGTGTGCTGTACAATGAGCAGTTCTTC.

The rearrangement links TRBV19 to TRBJ2-7; either TRBD1 or TRBD2 may supply D (5 bases each). The V end lost 5 bases, the J end lost 3 bases, and 11 bases lay between the germline ends. The CDR3 spans 13 residues. From germline, CDR1 is LNHDA and CDR2 SQIVND (reference sequence). The CDR3 region is CASSGRAGYEQYF. Here the CDR3 DNA reads TGTGCCAGTAGTGGCAGGGCGGGCTACGAGCAGTACTTC.